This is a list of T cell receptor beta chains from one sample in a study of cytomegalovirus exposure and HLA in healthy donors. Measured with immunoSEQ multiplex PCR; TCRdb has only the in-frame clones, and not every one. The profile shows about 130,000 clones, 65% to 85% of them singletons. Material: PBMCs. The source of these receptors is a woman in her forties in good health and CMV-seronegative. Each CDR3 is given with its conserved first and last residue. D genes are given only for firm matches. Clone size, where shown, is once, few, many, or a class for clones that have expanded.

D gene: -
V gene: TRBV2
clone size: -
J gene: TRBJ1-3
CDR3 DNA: TGTGCCATTCTGACCGGGTCTGGAAACACCATATATTTT
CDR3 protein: CAILTGSGNTIYF

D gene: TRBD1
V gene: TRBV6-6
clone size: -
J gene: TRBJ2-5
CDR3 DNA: TGTGCCAGCAGTTACCGGGACAGCCCCCAAGAGACCCAGTACTTC
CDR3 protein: CASSYRDSPQETQYF

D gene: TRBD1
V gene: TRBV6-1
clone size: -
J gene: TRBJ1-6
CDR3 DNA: TGTGCCAGCAGTCGACAGGGCGATTATAATTCACCCCTCCACTTT
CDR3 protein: CASSRQGDYNSPLHF

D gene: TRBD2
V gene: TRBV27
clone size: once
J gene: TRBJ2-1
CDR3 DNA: TGTGCCAGCAGTTCCTTCCCGGGACTAGCGGTGAACAATGAGCAGTTCTTC
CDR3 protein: CASSSFPGLAVNNEQFF

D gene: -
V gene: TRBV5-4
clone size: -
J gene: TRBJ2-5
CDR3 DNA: TGTGCCAGCAGCTTCATGGGTGCAGGGGCAGGGGAGACCCAGTACTTC
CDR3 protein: CASSFMGAGAGETQYF

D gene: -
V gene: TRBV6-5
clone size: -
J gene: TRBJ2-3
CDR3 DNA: TGTGCCAGCACCGCTGGGAGTGGTACGCAGTATTTT
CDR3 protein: CASTAGSGTQYF

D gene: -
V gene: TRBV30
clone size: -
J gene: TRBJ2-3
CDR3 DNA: TGTGCCTGGACGACGACTCCCCAAACGGATACGCAGTATTTT
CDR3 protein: CAWTTTPQTDTQYF

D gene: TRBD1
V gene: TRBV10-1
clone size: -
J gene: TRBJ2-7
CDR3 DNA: TGCGCCAGCAGTGAGTCGGGACAGAACTACGAGCAGTACTTC
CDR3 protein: CASSESGQNYEQYF

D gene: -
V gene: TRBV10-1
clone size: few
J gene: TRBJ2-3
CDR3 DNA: TGCGCCAGCAGTGAGTGGGAGGAGAGGAGCACAGATACGCAGTATTTT
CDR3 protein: CASSEWEERSTDTQYF

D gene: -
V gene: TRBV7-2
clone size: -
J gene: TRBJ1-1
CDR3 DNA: TGTGCCAGCAGCCAGGGGCCGAACACTGAAGCTTTCTTT
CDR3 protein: CASSQGPNTEAFF

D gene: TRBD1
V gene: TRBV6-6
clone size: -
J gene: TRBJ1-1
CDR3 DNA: TGTGCCAGCAGTACCGGACAGGGTGCACGGGTAGCTTTCTTT
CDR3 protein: CASSTGQGARVAFF

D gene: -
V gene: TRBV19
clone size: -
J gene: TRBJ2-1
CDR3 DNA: TGTGCCAGTAGTCTGACGGGACTCGACTTCGACAATGAGCAGTTCTTC
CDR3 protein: CASSLTGLDFDNEQFF

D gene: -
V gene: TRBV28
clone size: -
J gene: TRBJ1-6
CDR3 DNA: TGTGCCACCATTCCGTGGCAGAATAATTCACCCCTCCACTTT
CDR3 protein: CATIPWQNNSPLHF

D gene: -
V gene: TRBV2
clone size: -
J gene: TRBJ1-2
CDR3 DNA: TGTGCCAGCAAGCCATCGGGACTCTATGGCTACACCTTC
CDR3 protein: CASKPSGLYGYTF

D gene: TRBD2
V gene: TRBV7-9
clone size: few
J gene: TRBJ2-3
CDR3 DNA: TGTGCCAGCAGTAGCGGGGGCACAGATACGCAGTATTTT
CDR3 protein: CASSSGGTDTQYF

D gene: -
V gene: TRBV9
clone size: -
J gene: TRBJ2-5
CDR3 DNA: TGTGCCAGCAGCGCTGCCCAGGGGACGAGATGGCAAGAGACCCAGTACTTC
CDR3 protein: CASSAAQGTRWQETQYF

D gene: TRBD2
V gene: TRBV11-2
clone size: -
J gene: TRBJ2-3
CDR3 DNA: TGTGCCAGCAGCAGAACAAGACTAGCGGGAGGAAATACGCAGTATTTT
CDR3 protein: CASSRTRLAGGNTQYF

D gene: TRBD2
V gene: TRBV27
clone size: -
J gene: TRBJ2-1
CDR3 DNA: TGTGCCAGCAGTTCGTCCCCCGCGACTAGCGGGGGGAATGAGCAGTTCTTC
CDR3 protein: CASSSSPATSGGNEQFF

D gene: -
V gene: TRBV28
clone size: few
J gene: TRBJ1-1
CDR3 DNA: TGTGCCAGCAGTGCAGGGGCGTTGAACACTGAAGCTTTCTTT
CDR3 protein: CASSAGALNTEAFF

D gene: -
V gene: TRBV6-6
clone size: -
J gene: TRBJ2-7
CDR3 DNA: TGTGCCAGCAGCCGAACTGAGGTTTCCTACGAGCAGTACTTC
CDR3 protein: CASSRTEVSYEQYF

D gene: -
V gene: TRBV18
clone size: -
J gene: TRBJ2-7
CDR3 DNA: TGTGCCAGCTCACCACCCGGCGGAGACAGCACCGGCGAGCAGTACTTC
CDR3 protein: CASSPPGGDSTGEQYF

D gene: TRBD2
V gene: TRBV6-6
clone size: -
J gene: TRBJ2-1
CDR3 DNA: TGTGCCACCGACGCCGGGACTAGCGGGAATCAGCAGTTCTTC
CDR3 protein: CATDAGTSGNQQFF

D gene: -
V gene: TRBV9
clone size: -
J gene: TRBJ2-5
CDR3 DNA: TGTGCCAGCAGCGTAGGACCTGACTTCCTAGGAAGGGAGACCCAGTACTTC
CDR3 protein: CASSVGPDFLGRETQYF

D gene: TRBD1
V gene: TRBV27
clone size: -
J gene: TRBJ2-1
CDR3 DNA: TGTGCCAGCAGCAAGGACAGGGCGTTCAATGAGCAGTTCTTC
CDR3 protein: CASSKDRAFNEQFF

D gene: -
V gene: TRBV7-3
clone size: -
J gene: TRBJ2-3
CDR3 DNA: TGTGCCAGCAGCTTACCCGGCACAGATACGCAGTATTTT
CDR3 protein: CASSLPGTDTQYF

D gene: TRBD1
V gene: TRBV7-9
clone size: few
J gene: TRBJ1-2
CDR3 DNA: TGTGCCAGCAGCAATACAGGGGGAGTCGGCTACACCTTC
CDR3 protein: CASSNTGGVGYTF

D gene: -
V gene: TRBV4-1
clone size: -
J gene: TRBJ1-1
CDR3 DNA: TGCGCCAGCAGCCAAGACTTCAGAGGGATCTTCACTGAAGCTTTCTTT
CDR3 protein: CASSQDFRGIFTEAFF

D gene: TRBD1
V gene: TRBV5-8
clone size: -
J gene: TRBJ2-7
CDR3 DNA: TGTGCCAGCAGCTTGGCTCCCGGGACAGGGAGGGACGAGCAGTACTTC
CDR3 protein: CASSLAPGTGRDEQYF

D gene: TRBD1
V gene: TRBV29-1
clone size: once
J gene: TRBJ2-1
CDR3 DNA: TGCAGCGTGCCCCGACAGGGAGAGATGTCCAGTGAGCAGTTCTTC
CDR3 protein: CSVPRQGEMSSEQFF

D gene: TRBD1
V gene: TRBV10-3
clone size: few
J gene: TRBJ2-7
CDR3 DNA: TGTGCCATCAGGGCGGACAGGGGTGACGAGCAGTACTTC
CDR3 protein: CAIRADRGDEQYF

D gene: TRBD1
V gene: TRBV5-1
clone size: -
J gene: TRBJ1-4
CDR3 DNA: TGCGCCAGCAGCTTGGGACAGGGGGCTGGAGGTGAAAAACTGTTTTTT
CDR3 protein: CASSLGQGAGGEKLFF

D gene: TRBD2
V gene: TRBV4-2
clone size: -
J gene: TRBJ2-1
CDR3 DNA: TGTGCCAGCAGCCAAGGGGGACTAGCGGGGGGGAAGGATGAGCAGTTCTTC
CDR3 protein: CASSQGGLAGGKDEQFF

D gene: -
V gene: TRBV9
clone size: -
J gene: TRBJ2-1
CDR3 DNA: TGTGCCAGCAGCTCTCGGGAGAACCACAATGAGCAGTTCTTC
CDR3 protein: CASSSRENHNEQFF

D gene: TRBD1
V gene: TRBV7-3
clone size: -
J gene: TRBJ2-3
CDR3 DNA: TGTGCCAGCAATCCGGGACAGGGGACAGATACGCAGTATTTT
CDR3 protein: CASNPGQGTDTQYF

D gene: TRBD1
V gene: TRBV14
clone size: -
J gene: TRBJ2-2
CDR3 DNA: TGTGCCAGCAGCCAAGATCCTAAGGGGGCGATGACCGGGGAGCTGTTTTTT
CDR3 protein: CASSQDPKGAMTGELFF

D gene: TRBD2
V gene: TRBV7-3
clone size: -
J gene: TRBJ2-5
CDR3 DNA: TGTGCCAGCAGCCCCCAGGGAGGGGAGACCCAGTACTTC
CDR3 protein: CASSPQGGETQYF

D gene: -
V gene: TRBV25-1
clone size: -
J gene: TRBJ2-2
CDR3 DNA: TGTGCCAGCAGTGAATATATGAGCACTCTGAATCCCGGGGAGCTGTTTTTT
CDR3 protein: CASSEYMSTLNPGELFF

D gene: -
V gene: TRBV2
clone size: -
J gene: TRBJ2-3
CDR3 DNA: TGTGCCAGCAGTGATCGATTAGTTAGCACAGATACGCAGTATTTT
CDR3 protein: CASSDRLVSTDTQYF

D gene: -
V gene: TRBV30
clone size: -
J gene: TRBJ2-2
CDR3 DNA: TGTGCCTGGAGCCCCCCCGCAGGGGCAACCGGGGAGCTGTTTTTT
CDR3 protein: CAWSPPAGATGELFF

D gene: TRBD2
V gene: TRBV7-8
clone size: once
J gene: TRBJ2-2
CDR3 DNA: TGTGCCAGCAGGTATTGGGCCGGGAGGACCCAGAACACCGGGGAGCTGTTTTTT
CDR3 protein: CASRYWAGRTQNTGELFF

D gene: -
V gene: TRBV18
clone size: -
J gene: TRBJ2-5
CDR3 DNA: TGTGCCAGCTCAACAGGGGGGGAAGAGACCCAGTACTTC
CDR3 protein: CASSTGGEETQYF

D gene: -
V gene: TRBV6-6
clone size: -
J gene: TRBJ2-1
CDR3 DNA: TGTGCCAGCCATTCACGCGGGACAGCCTACAATGAGCAGTTCTTC
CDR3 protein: CASHSRGTAYNEQFF

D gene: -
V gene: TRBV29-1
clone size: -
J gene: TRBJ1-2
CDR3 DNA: TGCAGCGTTGAAGCGGGGGACGGTTACTACACCTTC
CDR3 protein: CSVEAGDGYYTF

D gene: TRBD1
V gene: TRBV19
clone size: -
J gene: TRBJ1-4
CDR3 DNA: TGTGCCAGTAGTATAGGACAGGGGGATGAAAAACTGTTTTTT
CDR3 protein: CASSIGQGDEKLFF

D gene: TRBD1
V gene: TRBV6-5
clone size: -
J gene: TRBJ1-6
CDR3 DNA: TGTGCCACCAGGGACAGCTATTCACCCCTCCACTTT
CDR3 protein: CATRDSYSPLHF

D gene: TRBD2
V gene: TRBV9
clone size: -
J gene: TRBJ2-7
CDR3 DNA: TGTGCCAGCAGCGCGTTAGCGGGGGGGCAAGACGAGCAGTACTTC
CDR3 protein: CASSALAGGQDEQYF

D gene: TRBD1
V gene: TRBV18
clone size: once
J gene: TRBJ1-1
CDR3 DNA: TGTGCCAGCTCACCGGAGCCGGAGGGGGCTAACACTGAAGCTTTCTTT
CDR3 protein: CASSPEPEGANTEAFF

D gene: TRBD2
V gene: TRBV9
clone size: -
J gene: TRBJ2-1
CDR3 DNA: TGTGCCAGCAGCGTAGGGACTAGCGGGAGGTTTAGCTCCTACAATGAGCAGTTCTTC
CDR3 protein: CASSVGTSGRFSSYNEQFF

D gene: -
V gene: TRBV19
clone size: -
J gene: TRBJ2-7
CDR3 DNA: TGTGCCAGTAGTATCGCTGCGCCAGGGGACTACGAGCAGTACTTC
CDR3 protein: CASSIAAPGDYEQYF